Listed below are T cell receptor beta chains from one sample, sequenced in a study of blood T cell repertoires in COVID-19. The protocol was immunoSEQ multiplex PCR, while the TCRdb copy is restricted to in-frame clones and leaves out a portion. This table holds a few hundred thousand clones, over 75% found once. Source material: PBMCs or T cells enriched from blood (not recorded which). The receptors shown here come from a man aged 40-49 years in a cohort exposed to, infected with or recovered from COVID-19 (not recorded which). Both conserved end residues are part of each CDR3.

CDR3 length: 17
J gene: TRBJ1-4
V gene: TRBV18
CDR3 protein: CASSPGQVAATNEKLFF

CDR3 length: 17
J gene: TRBJ2-7
V gene: TRBV7-6
CDR3 protein: CASSLNPGTSEFYEQYF

CDR3 length: 14
J gene: TRBJ2-7
V gene: TRBV6-2/TRBV6-3
CDR3 protein: CASSSTGLSYEQYF

CDR3 length: 18
J gene: TRBJ2-1
V gene: TRBV4-2
CDR3 protein: CASSQDRGLAGGDNEQFF

CDR3 length: 14
J gene: TRBJ1-5
V gene: TRBV5-5
CDR3 protein: CASSLGGANQPQHF

CDR3 length: 13
J gene: TRBJ2-3
V gene: TRBV6-4
CDR3 protein: CASSGLARDTQYF

CDR3 length: 14
J gene: TRBJ2-3
V gene: TRBV30
CDR3 protein: CAWNSGYSTDTQYF

CDR3 length: 15
J gene: TRBJ2-7
V gene: TRBV28
CDR3 protein: CASSPPGQGSYEQYF

CDR3 length: 15
J gene: TRBJ2-7
V gene: TRBV6-5
CDR3 protein: CASSYSLAGGYEQYF

CDR3 length: 10
J gene: TRBJ1-1
V gene: TRBV12-2
CDR3 protein: CVKGGPEAFF

CDR3 length: 12
J gene: TRBJ2-3
V gene: TRBV27
CDR3 protein: CASSLSGGTQYF

CDR3 length: 15
J gene: TRBJ2-1
V gene: TRBV7-3
CDR3 protein: CASRSGTNTYNEQFF

CDR3 length: 14
J gene: TRBJ2-7
V gene: TRBV7-7
CDR3 protein: CASSLGQGFGEQYF

CDR3 length: 14
J gene: TRBJ1-6
V gene: TRBV5-4
CDR3 protein: CASSQRTNNSPLHF

CDR3 length: 13
J gene: TRBJ1-2
V gene: TRBV9
CDR3 protein: CASSSGQGGGYTF

CDR3 length: 15
J gene: TRBJ2-1
V gene: TRBV7-3
CDR3 protein: CASSLGTSGVREQFF

CDR3 length: 14
J gene: TRBJ1-1
V gene: TRBV7-2
CDR3 protein: CASSKTGMNTEAFF

CDR3 length: 15
J gene: TRBJ1-3
V gene: TRBV7-9
CDR3 protein: CASSINRGSGNTIYF

CDR3 length: 13
J gene: TRBJ1-5
V gene: TRBV27
CDR3 protein: CASSRQGNQPQHF

CDR3 length: 13
J gene: TRBJ1-6
V gene: TRBV2
CDR3 protein: CASKVQGDSPLHF

CDR3 length: 16
J gene: TRBJ2-7
V gene: TRBV19
CDR3 protein: CASSTWTSGLSYEQYF

CDR3 length: 15
J gene: TRBJ1-5
V gene: TRBV11-2
CDR3 protein: CASSPGTGGHQPQHF

CDR3 length: 13
J gene: TRBJ2-5
V gene: TRBV6-5
CDR3 protein: CASSRDRQETQYF

CDR3 length: 14
J gene: TRBJ1-2
V gene: TRBV4-2
CDR3 protein: CASSQDRQGKGYTF

CDR3 length: 14
J gene: TRBJ1-5
V gene: TRBV6-1
CDR3 protein: CASSEQVGDQPQHF

CDR3 length: 13
J gene: TRBJ1-5
V gene: TRBV7-8
CDR3 protein: CASSIRLDQPQHF